The source of this T cell receptor beta chain is a study of T cell changes during pregnancy in multiple sclerosis. This clone was observed a handful of times. Germline CDR1 is MNHNS and CDR2 is SASEGT. J lost 6 bases, V lost 1 base, and 6 bases had no gene match. This CDR3 has 16 amino acids. Assay: immunoSEQ multiplex PCR; the TCRdb copy retains only in-frame clones and omits some. The sample includes approximately 21,000 clones, about 85% seen only once; the top ten take around a sixth. This material consisted of CD8+ T cells from peripheral blood mononuclear cells, taken in the first trimester of pregnancy. The clonotype was recovered from a female donor in good health, enrolled as a control in a pregnancy study. This chain connects TRBV6-1 to TRBJ1-6, with 7 bases matching TRBD1. The CDR3 loop is CASSEETGAGNSPLHF. The CDR3 DNA reads as TGTGCCAGCAGTGAAGAAACAGGGGCCGGTAATTCACCCCTCCACTTT.